This TCR beta chain was found in a study of patients and donors after allogeneic stem cell transplantation. The CDR3 runs 16 residues. Trimming shortened V by 1 base and J by 2 bases, and 15 bases separated the two germline ends. TCRdb called the RT-PCR reads again in MiXCR, with one record for every CDR3 protein. Among some 960,000 distinct CDR3 sequences, 18% were seen once, and the ten largest hold 5% to 7.5%. This clonotype was observed at least ten times. The receptor was isolated from a human donor who was either an allogeneic HSCT recipient or a stem cell or donor lymphocyte infusion donor (not recorded which). It is not recorded whose cells these are; they may come from a transplant donor. Source material: blood, either unsorted or a sorted T cell fraction (not recorded which). V is TRBV12-3 or TRBV12-4 and J is TRBJ2-7; D is ambiguous. CDR3 nucleotide sequence: TGTGCCAGCAGTTTAGGTGGCAGGAACGCACCCTACGAGCAGTACTTC. Its protein product is CASSLGGRNAPYEQYF.